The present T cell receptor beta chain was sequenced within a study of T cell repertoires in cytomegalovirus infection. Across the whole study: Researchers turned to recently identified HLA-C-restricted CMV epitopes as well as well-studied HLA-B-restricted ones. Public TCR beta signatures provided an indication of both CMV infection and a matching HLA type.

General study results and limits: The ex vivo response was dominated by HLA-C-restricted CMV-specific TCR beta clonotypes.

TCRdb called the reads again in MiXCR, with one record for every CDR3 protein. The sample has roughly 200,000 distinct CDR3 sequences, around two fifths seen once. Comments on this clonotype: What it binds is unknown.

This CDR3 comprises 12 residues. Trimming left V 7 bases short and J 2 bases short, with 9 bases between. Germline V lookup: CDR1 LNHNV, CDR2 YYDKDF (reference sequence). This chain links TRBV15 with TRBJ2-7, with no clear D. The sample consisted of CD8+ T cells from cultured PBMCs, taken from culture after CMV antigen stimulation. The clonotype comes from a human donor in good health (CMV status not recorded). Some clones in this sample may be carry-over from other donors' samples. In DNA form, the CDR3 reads TGTGCCACCAACCCAGTCCCCTACGAGCAGTACTTC. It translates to CATNPVPYEQYF.